This TCR beta chain was captured in a study of shared clonotypes between healthy human individuals. Findings of the study overall: All-four-donor shared clonotypes had higher generation probabilities than non-shared clonotypes did. Naive subsets tended to show greater estimated richness than memory subsets. The study found roughly 5% of naive CD4 clonotypes shared across several donors.

Only a few counts were recorded for this clone. Antigen unknown. Other nucleotide sequences in the sample specify the same CDR3. Profiled with immunoSEQ multiplex PCR; TCRdb holds only in-frame clones, not every one. This table has fewer than 1.8 million clones, about 98.5% appearing once. Germline values: CDR1 SGDLS, CDR2 YYNGEE. CDR3 size: 12 residues. V was trimmed by 0 bases and J by 5 bases, leaving 5 bases between them. This receptor was taken from a young man in good health. The chain employs TRBV9 and TRBJ2-5; D gene ambiguous. Source material: naive CD4+ T cells sorted from blood. The subset was: CD45RA+ positively selected. CDR3 region: CASSVVGETQYF. In DNA, the CDR3 is TGTGCCAGCAGCGTAGTGGGGGAGACCCAGTACTTC. The variable domain in full, with the rest retrieved from reference TRBV9 and TRBJ2-5, is DSGVTQTPKHLITATGQRVTLRCSPRSGDLSVYWYQQSLDQGLQFLIQYYNGEERAKGNILERFSAQQFPDLHSELNLSSLELGDSALYFCASSVVGETQYFGPGTRLLVL.